Here is one T cell receptor (beta chain) with its context. The antigen is undetermined. Data came from immunoSEQ multiplex PCR; TCRdb stores just in-frame clones and leaves some out. The sample contains about 350,000 clones, 65% to 90% of which appear only once. The sample's treatment: about 20 received Ad26.COV2.S at low or high dose, single or two shots; about 5 received placebo; per-sample allocation not given. The study sampled participants on day 63 after the first vaccine or placebo injection. This vaccine is an Ad26 vector that expresses the Wuhan-strain SARS-CoV-2 spike. The record originates from a study of Ad26.COV2.S vaccination and SARS-CoV-2 variants. As for the study in general: Vaccine-arm donor from the placebo-controlled COV1001 Ad26.COV2.S trial. Intramuscular Ad26.COV2.S at 5x10^10 or 1x10^11 viral particles.

Study findings and constraints: Placebo and vaccine recipients had non-spike TCR breadth that was similar.

Sequencing used peripheral blood, obtained in a trial of Ad26.COV2.S vaccine versus placebo. This TCR derives from a person between 18 and 65 years old who received the Ad26.COV2.S COVID-19 vaccine or a placebo.

The CDR3 is CASSGGQGKKYF. CDR3 nucleotides: TGTGCCAGCAGTGGGGGACAGGGGAAAAAGTACTTC. The chain recombines TRBV28 with TRBJ2-4, with 10 bases that match TRBD1. V lost 5 bases, J lost 14 bases, and 6 bases stayed unmatched. The CDR3 runs 12 residues. Germline V gene sequence: CDR1 MDHEN, CDR2 SYDVKM.